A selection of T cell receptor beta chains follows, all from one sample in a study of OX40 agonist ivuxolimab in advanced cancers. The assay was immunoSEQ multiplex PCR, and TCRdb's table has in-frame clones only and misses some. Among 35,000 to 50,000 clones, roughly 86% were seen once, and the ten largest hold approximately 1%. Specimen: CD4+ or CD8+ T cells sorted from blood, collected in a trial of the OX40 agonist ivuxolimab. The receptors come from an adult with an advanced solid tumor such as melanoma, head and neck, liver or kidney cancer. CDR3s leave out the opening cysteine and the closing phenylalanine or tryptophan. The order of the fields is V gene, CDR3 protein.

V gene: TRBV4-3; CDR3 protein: ASSPYDRGLNEQY
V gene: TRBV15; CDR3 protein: ATSRKFGGSTDTQY
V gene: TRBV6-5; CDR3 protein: ASRYRTGRGTEAF
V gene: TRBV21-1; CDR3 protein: ASSLQGTGIRYEQY
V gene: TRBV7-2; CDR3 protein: ASSVRGPGHTGELF
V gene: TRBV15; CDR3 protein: ATGTGPAEAF
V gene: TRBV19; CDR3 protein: ASRSRGGLGETQY
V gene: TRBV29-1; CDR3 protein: SVDQGGTGELF
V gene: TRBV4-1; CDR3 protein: ASSQSDNSYNEQF
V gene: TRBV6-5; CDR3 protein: ASSASYSGNTIY
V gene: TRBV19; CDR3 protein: ASSIRSGPQETQY
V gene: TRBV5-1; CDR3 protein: ASSLGPGEGQETQY
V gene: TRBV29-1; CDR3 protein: SVEKGSGDDEQF
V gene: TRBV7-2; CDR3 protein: ASSLRTGIDYT
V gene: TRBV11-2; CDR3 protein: ASSLRTSGLEQY
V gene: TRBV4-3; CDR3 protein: ASSQEKGNPPWEQY
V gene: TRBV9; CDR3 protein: ASSVTGAGGPDTQY
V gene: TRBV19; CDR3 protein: ASSTTGKNYGYT
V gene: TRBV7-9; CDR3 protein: ASSPGQGARGYT
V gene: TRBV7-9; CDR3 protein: ASSLDMGSADTQY
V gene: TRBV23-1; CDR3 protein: ASSLVLLNLSGLEVGSTYEQY
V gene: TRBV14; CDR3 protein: ASSQDPGQTRSGANVLT
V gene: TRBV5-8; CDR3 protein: ASSYRAGTPRSNQPQH
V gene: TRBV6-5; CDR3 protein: ASSYLQGESEQY
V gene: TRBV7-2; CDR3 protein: ASSVRGVSTGELF
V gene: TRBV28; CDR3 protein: ASRLPSRGGFYGYT
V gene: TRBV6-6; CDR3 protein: ASSYAQGGPYEQY
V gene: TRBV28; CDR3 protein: ASSLRDRPHEQY
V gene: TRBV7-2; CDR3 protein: ASSPVGEVETQY
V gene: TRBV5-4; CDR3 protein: ASSLEGTVNQPQH
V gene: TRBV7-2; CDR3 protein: ASSLTFRAF
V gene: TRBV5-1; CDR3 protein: ASSTRAGVGNEQF
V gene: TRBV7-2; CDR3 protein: ASSLVAGGYNEQF
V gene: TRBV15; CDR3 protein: ATSRDQGVAREQY
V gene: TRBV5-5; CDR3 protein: ASSFDRAYGGLF